The T cell receptor (beta chain) described here comes from a study of T cell repertoires in cytomegalovirus infection. Whole-study context: Indications of both CMV infection and matching HLA type were provided by public TCR beta signatures.

Notes on the study in general: The cumulative frequency of public TCR beta families distinguished individuals who carried CMV together with the relevant HLA. Dominating the ex vivo response were TCR beta clonotypes that were CMV-specific and HLA-C-restricted.

Germline V gene sequence: CDR1 LGHDT, CDR2 YNNKEL (reference sequence). Trimming stripped 4 bases from V and 4 bases from J, with 8 bases between. The CDR3 contains 13 residues. TCRdb reanalysed the reads using MiXCR and keeps one entry per CDR3 protein. The sample lists roughly 320,000 distinct CDR3 sequences; over 7.5% were seen once. This clonotype has a handful of counts. The antigen is unknown. The sequence was obtained from a human donor in good health (CMV status not recorded). Some clones in this sample may be carry-over from other donors' samples. The chain has TRBV3-1 and TRBJ1-5; D gene ambiguous. Source material: PBMCs. The CDR3 protein is CASSLRENQPQHF. The CDR3 nucleotides are TGTGCCAGCAGCCTACGGGAAAATCAGCCCCAGCATTTT.